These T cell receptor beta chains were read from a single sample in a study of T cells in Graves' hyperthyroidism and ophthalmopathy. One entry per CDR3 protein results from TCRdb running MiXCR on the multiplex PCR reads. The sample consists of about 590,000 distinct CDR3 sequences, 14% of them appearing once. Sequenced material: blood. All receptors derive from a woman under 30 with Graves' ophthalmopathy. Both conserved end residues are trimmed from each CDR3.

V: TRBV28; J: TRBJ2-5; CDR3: ASSPYLQGFGTQY
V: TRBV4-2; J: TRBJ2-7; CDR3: ASSQDIGGSPSYEQY
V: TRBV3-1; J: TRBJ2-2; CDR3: ASSQEAPGLGGTGELF
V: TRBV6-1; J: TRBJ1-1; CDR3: ASRPGTRGNTEAF
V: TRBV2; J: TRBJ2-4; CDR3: ASRGGLAGTKNIQY
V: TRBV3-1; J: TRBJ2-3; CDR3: ASSQDPGLAGIRSAQY
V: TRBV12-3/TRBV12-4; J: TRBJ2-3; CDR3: ASSFSGTTDTQY
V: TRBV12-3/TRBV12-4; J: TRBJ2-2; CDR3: ASRGGLADSIGTGELF
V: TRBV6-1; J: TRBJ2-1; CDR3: ASGSILGSYNEQF
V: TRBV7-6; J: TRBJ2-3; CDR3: ASSRDSGTDTQY
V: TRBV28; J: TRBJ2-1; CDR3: ASSFPGFSEQF
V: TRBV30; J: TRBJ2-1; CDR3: AWSSVVIGGTMVINEQF
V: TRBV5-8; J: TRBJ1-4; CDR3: ASSGRAAGEKLF
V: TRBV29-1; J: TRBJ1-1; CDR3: SVEGRGNTEAF
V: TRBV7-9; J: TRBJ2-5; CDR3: AVPGLTIQETQY
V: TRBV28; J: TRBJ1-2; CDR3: ASRPRRGDYGYT
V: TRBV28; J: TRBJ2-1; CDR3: ASSQAGPPREQF
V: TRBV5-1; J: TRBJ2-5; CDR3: ASNGRGLAGVVETQY
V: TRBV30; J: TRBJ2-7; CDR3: AWGGGRRITYEQY
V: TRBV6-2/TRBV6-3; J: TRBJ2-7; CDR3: ASSGAAGEQY
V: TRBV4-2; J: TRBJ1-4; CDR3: ASSQGVGGDEKLF
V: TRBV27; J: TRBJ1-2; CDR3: ASSPQGIGYT
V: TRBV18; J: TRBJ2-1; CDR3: ASSPTSGRGHEQF
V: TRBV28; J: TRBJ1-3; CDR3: ASSRPGNTIY
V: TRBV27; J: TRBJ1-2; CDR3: ASSLLGQGVRGYT
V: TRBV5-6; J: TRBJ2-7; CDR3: ASSSQGASEQY
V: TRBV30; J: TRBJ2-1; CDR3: AWSGYNEQF
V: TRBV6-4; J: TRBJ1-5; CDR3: ASSDQVNQPQH
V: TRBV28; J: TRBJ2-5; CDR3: ASSSGAGSKTQY
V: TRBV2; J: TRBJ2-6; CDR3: ASSEGAVGANVLT
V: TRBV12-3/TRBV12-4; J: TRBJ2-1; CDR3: ASSFRGESYNEQF
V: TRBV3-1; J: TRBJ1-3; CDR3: ASIQGGGNTIY
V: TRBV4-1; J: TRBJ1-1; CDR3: ASSQESGARLNTEAF
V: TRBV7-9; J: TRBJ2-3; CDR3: ASSPGFSTDTQY
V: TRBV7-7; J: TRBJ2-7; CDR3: ASSSGQGSLYEQY
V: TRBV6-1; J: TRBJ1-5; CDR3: ASIPTHSNQPQH
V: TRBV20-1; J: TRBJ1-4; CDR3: SARGGGLSTNEKLF
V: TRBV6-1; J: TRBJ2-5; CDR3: ASSGTSRKTQY
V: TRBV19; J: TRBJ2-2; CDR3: ASSWGTGGKPGELF
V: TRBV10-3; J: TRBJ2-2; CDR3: AISGTSDPNTGELF
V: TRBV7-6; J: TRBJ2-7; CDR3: ASSLAAGQASYEQY
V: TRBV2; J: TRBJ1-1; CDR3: ASSGQRNTEAF
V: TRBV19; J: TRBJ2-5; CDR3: ASSIPGWETQY
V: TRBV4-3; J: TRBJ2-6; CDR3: ASSQEAAYSGANVLT
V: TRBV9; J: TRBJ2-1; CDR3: ASSVFDSTSGSDEQF
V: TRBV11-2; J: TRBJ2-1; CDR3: ASSGVASGRKGSYNEQF
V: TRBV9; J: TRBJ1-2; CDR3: ASSEGGTANYGYT
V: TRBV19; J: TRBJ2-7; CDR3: ASSMSGSFYEQY
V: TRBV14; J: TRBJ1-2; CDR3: ASSQVGARGDGYT
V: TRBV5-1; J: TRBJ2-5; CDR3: ASSFGQGGTQY
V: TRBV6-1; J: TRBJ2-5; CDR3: ASGLKRGIQETQY
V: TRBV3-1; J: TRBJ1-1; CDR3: ASSRKSDTEAF
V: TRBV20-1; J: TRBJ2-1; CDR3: SAKTSVVNNEQF
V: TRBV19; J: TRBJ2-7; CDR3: ASSMGPRDEQY
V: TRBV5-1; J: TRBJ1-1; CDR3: ASSPTPGYTEAF